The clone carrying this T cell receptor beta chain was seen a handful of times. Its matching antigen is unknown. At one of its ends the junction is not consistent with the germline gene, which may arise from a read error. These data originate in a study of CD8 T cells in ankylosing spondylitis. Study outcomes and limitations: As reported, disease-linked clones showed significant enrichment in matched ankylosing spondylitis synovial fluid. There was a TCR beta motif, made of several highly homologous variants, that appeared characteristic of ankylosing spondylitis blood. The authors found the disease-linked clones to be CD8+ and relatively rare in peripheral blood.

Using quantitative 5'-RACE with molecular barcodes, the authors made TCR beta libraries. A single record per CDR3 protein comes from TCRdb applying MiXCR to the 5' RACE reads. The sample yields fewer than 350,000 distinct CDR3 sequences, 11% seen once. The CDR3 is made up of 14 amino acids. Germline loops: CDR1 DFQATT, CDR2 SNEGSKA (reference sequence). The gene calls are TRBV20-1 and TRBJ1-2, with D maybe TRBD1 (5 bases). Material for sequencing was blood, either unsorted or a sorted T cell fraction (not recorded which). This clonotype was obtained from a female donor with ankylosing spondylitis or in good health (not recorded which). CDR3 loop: CSASTGGINYGYPF. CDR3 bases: TGCAGTGCTAGTACGGGGGGGATTAACTATGGCTACCCCTTC.